A single sample gave rise to the 20 T cell receptor beta chains below, sequenced in a study of shared clonotypes between healthy human individuals. Measured with immunoSEQ multiplex PCR; TCRdb has only the in-frame clones, and not every one. The sample contains about 1 million clones, around 75% of which appear only once. Sequenced: memory CD4+ T cells sorted from blood. Subset here: CD45RA-negative fraction. All receptors derive from a man between 18 and 29 years old in good health.

V and J are TRBV11-3 and TRBJ2-7; 9 bases fit TRBD2. In germline, CDR1 is SGHNT, CDR2 YENEEA. Trimming at V came to 1 base and at J to 5 bases, leaving 3 bases not matched to a gene. CDR3 length equals 14 residues. This CDR3 is CASSLGGRADEQYF. The CDR3 bases are TGTGCCAGCAGCTTAGGCGGGAGGGCCGACGAGCAGTACTTC.

This clone has a count of ten or more. This chain uses TRBV7-9 with TRBJ2-5; 7 bases line up with TRBD1. The CDR3 contains 15 residues. The germline V gene encodes CDR1 SEHNR and CDR2 FQNEAQ (reference sequence). V was pared by 0 bases and J by 5 bases, with 6 bases of the junction left unmatched. The CDR3: CASSLAIQGSETQYF. The CDR3 DNA sequence: TGTGCCAGCAGCTTAGCTATACAGGGGAGCGAGACCCAGTACTTC. Complete variable domain (other parts from reference TRBV7-9 and TRBJ2-5): DTGVSQNPRHKITKRGQNVTFRCDPISEHNRLYWYRQTLGQGPEFLTYFQNEAQLEKSRLLSDRFSAERPKGSFSTLEIQRTEQGDSAMYLCASSLAIQGSETQYFGPGTRLLVL.

V usage is TRBV5-3 and J usage is TRBJ2-5; TRBD1 aligns across 9 bases. TRBV5-3 is classed as an ORF, of uncertain function. The V and J ends lost 4 bases and 4 bases, in that order; junction bases with no gene match: 8. The CDR3 runs 15 residues. The CDR3 sequence: CARSTDRGKSETQYF. CDR3 nucleotides: TGTGCCAGAAGCACGGACAGGGGCAAATCAGAGACCCAGTACTTC.

This clone was detected ten times or more. The chain is built from TRBV7-8 and TRBJ1-5, with a tentative D call TRBD1 (5 bases). The V end lost 1 base, the J end lost 0 bases, and 10 bases lay between the germline ends. The CDR3 is 16 amino acids. Germline V gives CDR1 SGHVS, CDR2 FQNEAQ. CDR3 amino acids: CASSLVGGSSNQPQHF. The CDR3 DNA reads TGTGCCAGCAGCTTAGTGGGGGGGAGTAGCAATCAGCCCCAGCATTTT.

The chain combines TRBV7-6 with TRBJ2-5; D unclear. The CDR3 length is 15 residues. V lost 6 bases and J 2 bases, leaving 16 bases between the germline ends. CDR1 and CDR2 (germline): SGHVS, FNYEAQ. The CDR3 spells CASRPIAAVQETQYF. In DNA form, the CDR3 reads TGTGCCAGCAGACCGATTGCGGCAGTTCAAGAGACCCAGTACTTC.

This clone was detected only a few times. CDR3 DNA: TGTGCCAGCAGTGCCGGGACTTCGATCACCGGGGAGCTGTTTTTT. Its protein is CASSAGTSITGELFF. This chain connects TRBV2 to TRBJ2-2, with D maybe TRBD2 (6 bases). Germline-derived CDR1 and CDR2 are SNHLY and FYNNEI. The CDR3 covers 15 residues. V lost 4 bases, J lost 4 bases, and 13 bases lay in between.

This clone occurred a few times. This chain uses TRBV19 with TRBJ1-5, with TRBD1 matching 10 bases. There are 19 residues in the CDR3. The germline CDR1 and CDR2 sequences are LNHDA and SQIVND (reference sequence). V was clipped by 1 base and J by 3 bases; unmatched bases: 12. CDR3 sequence: CASSIAPFRDRGTNQPQHF. The CDR3 nucleotides read TGTGCCAGTAGTATAGCCCCCTTCCGGGACAGGGGAACCAATCAGCCCCAGCATTTT.

This clone has a count of ten or more. This chain links TRBV11-2 with TRBJ2-7; TRBD1 might be the D (5 bases). This CDR3 contains 14 residues. Germline CDR1 and CDR2: SGHAT and FQNNGV. Trimming took off 8 bases at V and 3 bases at J, with 17 bases between the two ends. The CDR3 region is CASGATWGNYEQYF. CDR3 coding DNA: TGTGCCAGCGGAGCGACATGGGGCAACTACGAGCAGTACTTC.

This clone was seen only a few times. J is TRBJ1-6 and V is TRBV6-5; D is uncertain. This CDR3 region has 14 residues. Germline V CDR1 and CDR2: MNHEY, SVGAGI. Trimming removed 6 bases from V and 7 bases from J, with 13 bases in between. As DNA, the CDR3 is TGTGCCAGCAGGCGTGGGCAAGAGAATTCACCCCTCCACTTT. Its translation is CASRRGQENSPLHF.

J is TRBJ1-1 and V is TRBV7-2; D might be TRBD1 (5 bases). CDR1 and CDR2 (germline): SGHTA, FQGNSA. CDR3 length: 15 amino acids. The ends were cut back, 1 base at V and 0 bases at J, with 9 bases in the middle. The CDR3 region has the DNA TGTGCCAGCAGCTTAGTGGGGCAGGTGAACACTGAAGCTTTCTTT. It encodes CASSLVGQVNTEAFF.

This chain connects TRBV7-2 to TRBJ2-2, with no clear D. The CDR3 sequence is 14 residues long. The germline gives CDR1 SGHTA, CDR2 FQGNSA. V gave up 3 bases and J gave up 0 bases, with 5 bases separating them. The CDR3 nucleotides read TGTGCCAGCAGCTTCAACCCGAACACCGGGGAGCTGTTTTTT. Residues: CASSFNPNTGELFF.

The CDR3 bases are TGCGCCAGCAGCCCGCCACTAGCGGGACGGGGCAAAAACATTCAGTACTTC. It codes for CASSPPLAGRGKNIQYF. The chain links TRBV4-1 to TRBJ2-4; TRBD2 aligns across 10 bases. With V trimmed by 4 bases and J by 3 bases, 9 bases remained unmatched. Per the germline V gene, CDR1 is MGHRA and CDR2 is YSYEKL. This CDR3 region has 17 residues.

This chain uses TRBV5-6 with TRBJ1-5, with TRBD1 as a possible D gene (6 bases). V lost 0 bases, J lost 6 bases, and 13 bases lay in between. Germline-derived CDR1 and CDR2 are SGHDT and YYEEEE. CDR3 length: 15 residues. The CDR3 coding sequence is TGTGCCAGCAGCTTGGACGGGGGGGCCGGTCAGCCCCAGCATTTT. Translation gives CASSLDGGAGQPQHF.

This clone has just a few counts. The chain carries TRBV6-1 and TRBJ2-7; D is unclear. Germline loops: CDR1 MNHNS, CDR2 SASEGT. CDR3 length equals 16 residues. Trimming took off 0 bases at V and 5 bases at J, with 17 bases between the two ends. This CDR3 is CASSEARRITTDEQYF. In DNA form, the CDR3 reads TGTGCCAGCAGTGAAGCTCGTCGGATCACCACCGACGAGCAGTACTTC.

The gene calls are TRBV2 and TRBJ1-1, with D unresolved. Trimming left V 4 bases short and J 4 bases short, with 10 bases between. Germline V CDR1 and CDR2: SNHLY, FYNNEI. This CDR3 has 13 amino acids. CDR3 coding DNA: TGTGCCAGCAGTGGACCGGTCGGCACTGAAGCTTTCTTT. Encoded protein: CASSGPVGTEAFF.

The chain carries TRBV29-1 and TRBJ2-4, with a weak D call TRBD2 (5 bases). CDR1 and CDR2 (germline): SQVTM, ANQGSEA. This CDR3 region has 10 residues. Trimming removed 7 bases from V and 9 bases from J, with 10 bases in between. The CDR3 spells CSAREGIQYF. The CDR3 coding sequence is TGCAGCGCTCGAGAGGGCATTCAGTACTTC.

This clone turned up a few times. The chain uses TRBV7-2 and TRBJ1-2; 7 bases align to TRBD1. Germline lookup yields CDR1 SGHTA and CDR2 FQGNSA. V was clipped by 3 bases and J by 4 bases; unmatched bases: 5. The CDR3 is 14 residues long. The DNA for the CDR3 is TGTGCCAGCAGCTTGTACAGGGGCGGCTATGGCTACACCTTC. Amino acid sequence: CASSLYRGGYGYTF. Full variable domain (remainder filled in from reference TRBV7-2 and TRBJ1-2): GAGVSQSPSNKVTEKGKDVELRCDPISGHTALYWYRQSLGQGLEFLIYFQGNSAPDKSGLPSDRFSAERTGGSVSTLTIQRTQQEDSAVYLCASSLYRGGYGYTFGSGTRLTVV.

V is TRBV7-8 and J is TRBJ2-1, with D tentatively TRBD1 or TRBD2 (5 bases each). CDR3 length equals 16 residues. The germline V and J ends were trimmed by 1 base and 0 bases, with 10 bases remaining between them. The V gene's germline CDR1 is SGHVS and CDR2 FQNEAQ. The CDR3 loop reads CASSLERGRSYNEQFF. CDR3 nucleotides: TGTGCCAGCAGCTTAGAGAGGGGCCGCTCCTACAATGAGCAGTTCTTC.

V gene TRBV5-1 combines with J gene TRBJ2-3; D gene unclear. CDR1 is SGHRS, CDR2 YFSETQ, per germline. CDR3 length equals 14 residues. V gave up 4 bases and J gave up 0 bases, with 9 bases separating them. CDR3 residues: CASSGSTSTDTQYF. CDR3 bases: TGCGCCAGCAGCGGCTCCACTAGCACAGATACGCAGTATTTT. Filled out from reference TRBV5-1 and TRBJ2-3, the complete variable domain reads KAGVTQTPRYLIKTRGQQVTLSCSPISGHRSVSWYQQTPGQGLQFLFEYFSETQRNKGNFPGRFSGRQFSNSRSEMNVSTLELGDSALYLCASSGSTSTDTQYFGPGTRLTVL.

The chain has TRBV4-3 and TRBJ2-1, with 8 nucleotides matching TRBD2. The V segment lost 0 bases and the J segment 3 bases; nucleotides outside the gene matches: 19. There are 21 residues in the CDR3. The germline CDR1 and CDR2 sequences are LGHNA and YSLEER. CDR3 in DNA: TGCGCCAGCAGCCAAGATCTCGGACAGATTTTAGGCGGGAGGTTCTACAATGAGCAGTTCTTC. Its protein is CASSQDLGQILGGRFYNEQFF.